A selection of T cell receptor beta chains follows, all from one sample in a study of OX40 agonist ivuxolimab in advanced cancers. Profiled with immunoSEQ multiplex PCR; TCRdb holds only in-frame clones, not every one. The table lists tens of thousands of clones, 80% to 95% of them singletons. The sample consisted of CD4+ or CD8+ T cells sorted from blood, taken in a trial of the OX40 agonist ivuxolimab. Source of these receptors: an adult with an advanced solid tumor such as melanoma, head and neck, liver or kidney cancer. Both conserved end residues are part of each CDR3. A D gene is named only where the DNA matches it firmly. Size tells how often a clone was seen (once, few, many) or the class of an expanded clone, and some rows leave it out.

abundance: once; len: 16; d_gene: .; v_gene: TRBV6-6; j_gene: TRBJ2-5; CDR3aa: CASSYSYRGSQETQYF; CDR3nt: TGTGCCAGCAGTTACTCCTACCGGGGCAGTCAAGAGACCCAGTACTTC
abundance: .; len: 17; d_gene: .; v_gene: TRBV7-2; j_gene: TRBJ2-7; CDR3aa: CASSLVYAGNPSYEQYF; CDR3nt: TGTGCCAGCAGCTTAGTTTACGCTGGGAACCCCTCCTACGAGCAGTACTTC
abundance: once; len: 16; d_gene: .; v_gene: TRBV7-2; j_gene: TRBJ1-2; CDR3aa: CASSLGFESVGYGYTF; CDR3nt: TGTGCCAGCAGCTTGGGATTTGAGTCGGTAGGCTATGGCTACACCTTC
abundance: .; len: 16; d_gene: .; v_gene: TRBV4-1; j_gene: TRBJ1-5; CDR3aa: CASSQALTASNQPQHF; CDR3nt: TGCGCCAGCAGCCAAGCGTTGACGGCCAGCAATCAGCCCCAGCATTTT
abundance: .; len: 13; d_gene: .; v_gene: TRBV9; j_gene: TRBJ2-5; CDR3aa: CASSALQGETQYF; CDR3nt: TGTGCCAGCAGCGCGTTACAAGGGGAGACCCAGTACTTC
abundance: .; len: 15; d_gene: TRBD2; v_gene: TRBV28; j_gene: TRBJ2-5; CDR3aa: CASRPSGTSGMVQYF; CDR3nt: TGTGCCAGCAGACCCTCCGGGACTAGCGGGATGGTCCAGTACTTC
abundance: .; len: 11; d_gene: .; v_gene: TRBV28; j_gene: TRBJ2-5; CDR3aa: CASSLRGTQYF; CDR3nt: TGTGCCAGCAGTTTGAGGGGGACCCAGTACTTC
abundance: .; len: 14; d_gene: .; v_gene: TRBV19; j_gene: TRBJ2-7; CDR3aa: CASSITKGHPEQYF; CDR3nt: TGTGCCAGTAGTATTACTAAGGGCCATCCAGAGCAGTACTTC
abundance: .; len: 16; d_gene: TRBD1; v_gene: TRBV9; j_gene: TRBJ1-4; CDR3aa: CASSLRTGEGGEKLFF; CDR3nt: TGTGCCAGCAGCTTGCGGACAGGGGAAGGCGGTGAAAAACTGTTTTTT
abundance: .; len: 16; d_gene: TRBD2; v_gene: TRBV28; j_gene: TRBJ2-3; CDR3aa: CASSSLAGAGTDTQYF; CDR3nt: TGTGCCAGCAGTTCCTTAGCGGGAGCCGGGACAGATACGCAGTATTTT
abundance: once; len: 11; d_gene: .; v_gene: TRBV20-1; j_gene: TRBJ1-2; CDR3aa: CSAPTGDGYTF; CDR3nt: TGCAGTGCACCGACAGGAGATGGCTACACCTTC
abundance: .; len: 15; d_gene: TRBD2; v_gene: TRBV11-2; j_gene: TRBJ2-1; CDR3aa: CASSFRGGSYNEQFF; CDR3nt: TGTGCCAGCAGCTTTCGGGGGGGCTCCTACAATGAGCAGTTCTTC
abundance: .; len: 15; d_gene: TRBD2; v_gene: TRBV6-5; j_gene: TRBJ2-3; CDR3aa: CATTQLAGVTDTQYF; CDR3nt: TGTGCCACCACCCAACTAGCGGGAGTAACAGATACGCAGTATTTT
abundance: .; len: 13; d_gene: .; v_gene: TRBV28; j_gene: TRBJ2-7; CDR3aa: CASSLSVSYEQYF; CDR3nt: TGTGCCAGCAGTTTATCGGTCTCCTACGAGCAGTACTTC
abundance: once; len: 15; d_gene: .; v_gene: TRBV5-1; j_gene: TRBJ1-4; CDR3aa: CASSFGGATNEKLFF; CDR3nt: TGCGCCAGCAGCTTCGGCGGTGCAACTAATGAAAAACTGTTTTTT
abundance: .; len: 13; d_gene: TRBD1; v_gene: TRBV28; j_gene: TRBJ2-7; CDR3aa: CASRTGGFYEQYF; CDR3nt: TGTGCCAGTAGGACAGGGGGCTTCTACGAGCAGTACTTC
abundance: .; len: 14; d_gene: .; v_gene: TRBV28; j_gene: TRBJ1-2; CDR3aa: CASSYQGTNYGYTF; CDR3nt: TGTGCCAGCTCCTACCAGGGTACTAACTATGGCTACACCTTC
abundance: .; len: 16; d_gene: .; v_gene: TRBV9; j_gene: TRBJ2-6; CDR3aa: CASSVTPQAGANVLTF; CDR3nt: TGTGCCAGCAGCGTCACGCCTCAGGCGGGGGCCAACGTCCTGACTTTC
abundance: .; len: 13; d_gene: .; v_gene: TRBV2; j_gene: TRBJ2-3; CDR3aa: CASRRARGDTQYF; CDR3nt: TGTGCCAGCAGGAGGGCTAGGGGAGATACGCAGTATTTT
abundance: .; len: 14; d_gene: .; v_gene: TRBV19; j_gene: TRBJ1-4; CDR3aa: CASRTAATNEKLFF; CDR3nt: TGTGCCAGTAGGACAGCCGCAACTAATGAAAAACTGTTTTTT
abundance: .; len: 15; d_gene: TRBD1; v_gene: TRBV6-1; j_gene: TRBJ2-7; CDR3aa: CASSPGQGVYGEQYF; CDR3nt: TGTGCCAGCAGCCCGGGACAGGGCGTCTACGGCGAGCAGTACTTC
abundance: .; len: 15; d_gene: .; v_gene: TRBV19; j_gene: TRBJ2-7; CDR3aa: CASSKRVAESYEQYF; CDR3nt: TGTGCCAGTAGCAAGAGGGTAGCGGAGTCCTACGAGCAGTACTTC
abundance: .; len: 13; d_gene: TRBD1; v_gene: TRBV5-1; j_gene: TRBJ2-7; CDR3aa: CASAGTGDSEQYF; CDR3nt: TGCGCCAGCGCTGGGACAGGGGATAGCGAGCAGTACTTC
abundance: .; len: 13; d_gene: .; v_gene: TRBV28; j_gene: TRBJ1-4; CDR3aa: CASGGSGNEKLFF; CDR3nt: TGTGCCAGCGGGGGCTCAGGAAATGAAAAACTGTTTTTT
abundance: .; len: 15; d_gene: .; v_gene: TRBV10-2; j_gene: TRBJ2-7; CDR3aa: CASSERTRGTYEQYF; CDR3nt: TGCGCCAGCAGTGAAAGGACTAGGGGGACCTACGAGCAGTACTTC
abundance: .; len: 13; d_gene: .; v_gene: TRBV27; j_gene: TRBJ1-5; CDR3aa: CASSQGPNQPQHF; CDR3nt: TGTGCCAGCTCACAAGGGCCCAATCAGCCCCAGCATTTT
abundance: .; len: 11; d_gene: .; v_gene: TRBV20-1; j_gene: TRBJ2-7; CDR3aa: CSARRASGEYF; CDR3nt: TGCAGTGCTAGACGAGCGTCAGGGGAGTACTTC
abundance: .; len: 14; d_gene: TRBD1; v_gene: TRBV7-3; j_gene: TRBJ2-1; CDR3aa: CASVLMNRGGEQFF; CDR3nt: TGTGCCAGCGTCTTAATGAACAGGGGTGGTGAGCAGTTCTTC
abundance: .; len: 14; d_gene: .; v_gene: TRBV6-5; j_gene: TRBJ1-2; CDR3aa: CASSYRGREYGYTF; CDR3nt: TGTGCCAGCAGTTATCGTGGCAGGGAATATGGCTACACCTTC
abundance: few; len: 14; d_gene: TRBD1; v_gene: TRBV2; j_gene: TRBJ1-5; CDR3aa: CASRYRGGNQPQHF; CDR3nt: TGTGCCAGCAGATACAGGGGAGGGAATCAGCCCCAGCATTTT
abundance: .; len: 13; d_gene: .; v_gene: TRBV28; j_gene: TRBJ2-2; CDR3aa: CASRPTGIGELFF; CDR3nt: TGTGCCAGCAGACCTACAGGGATCGGGGAGCTGTTTTTT
abundance: .; len: 13; d_gene: TRBD1; v_gene: TRBV28; j_gene: TRBJ2-1; CDR3aa: CASRVQGGIGQFF; CDR3nt: TGTGCCAGCAGGGTACAGGGGGGTATTGGGCAGTTCTTC
abundance: .; len: 16; d_gene: .; v_gene: TRBV6-1; j_gene: TRBJ2-2; CDR3aa: CASSELVSRVAGELFF; CDR3nt: TGTGCCAGCAGTGAATTAGTATCCCGAGTCGCCGGGGAGCTGTTTTTT
abundance: .; len: 15; d_gene: TRBD2; v_gene: TRBV19; j_gene: TRBJ2-1; CDR3aa: CASTTWTSGANEQFF; CDR3nt: TGTGCCAGTACCACCTGGACTAGCGGAGCCAATGAGCAGTTCTTC
abundance: .; len: 15; d_gene: TRBD1; v_gene: TRBV5-4; j_gene: TRBJ2-1; CDR3aa: CASSPDRGSYNEQFF; CDR3nt: TGTGCCAGCAGCCCAGACAGGGGTTCCTACAATGAGCAGTTCTTC
abundance: .; len: 14; d_gene: .; v_gene: TRBV27; j_gene: TRBJ1-5; CDR3aa: CASSGGASNQPQHF; CDR3nt: TGTGCCAGCAGTGGAGGGGCTAGCAATCAGCCCCAGCATTTT
abundance: .; len: 12; d_gene: .; v_gene: TRBV29-1; j_gene: TRBJ2-1; CDR3aa: CSVDPGSNEQFF; CDR3nt: TGCAGCGTTGACCCCGGGAGCAATGAGCAGTTCTTC